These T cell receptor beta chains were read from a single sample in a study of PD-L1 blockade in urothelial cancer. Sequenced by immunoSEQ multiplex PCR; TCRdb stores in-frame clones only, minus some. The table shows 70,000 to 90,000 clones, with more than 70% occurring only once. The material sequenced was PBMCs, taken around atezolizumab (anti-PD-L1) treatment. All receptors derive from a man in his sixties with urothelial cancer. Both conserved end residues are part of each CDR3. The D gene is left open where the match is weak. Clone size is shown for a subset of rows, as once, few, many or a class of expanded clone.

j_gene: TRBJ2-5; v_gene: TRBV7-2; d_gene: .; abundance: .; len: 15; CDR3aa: CASSLASTPQATQYF; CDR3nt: TGTGCCAGCAGCTTAGCCTCCACCCCTCAAGCGACCCAGTACTTC
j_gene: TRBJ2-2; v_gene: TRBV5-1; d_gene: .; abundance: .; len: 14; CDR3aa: CASRLGPQGGELFF; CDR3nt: TGCGCCAGCAGGCTGGGACCCCAGGGGGGGGAGCTGTTTTTT
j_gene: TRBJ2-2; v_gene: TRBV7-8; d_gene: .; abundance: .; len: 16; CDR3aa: CASSLVWGVNTGELFF; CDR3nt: TGTGCCAGCAGCTTAGTATGGGGGGTGAACACCGGGGAGCTGTTTTTT
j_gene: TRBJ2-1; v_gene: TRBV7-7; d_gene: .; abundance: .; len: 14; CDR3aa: CASSSNPGLGEQFF; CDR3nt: TGTGCTAGCAGCTCCAACCCCGGCCTCGGGGAGCAGTTCTTC
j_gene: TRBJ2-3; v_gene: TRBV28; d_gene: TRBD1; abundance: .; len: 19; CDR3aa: CASSLWGQGGEWGTDTQYF; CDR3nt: TGTGCCAGCAGTTTATGGGGACAGGGAGGAGAGTGGGGCACAGATACGCAGTATTTT
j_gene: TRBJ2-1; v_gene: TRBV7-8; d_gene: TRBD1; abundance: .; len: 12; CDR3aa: CASRDREIEQFF; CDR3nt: TGTGCCAGCAGGGACAGGGAAATTGAGCAGTTCTTC
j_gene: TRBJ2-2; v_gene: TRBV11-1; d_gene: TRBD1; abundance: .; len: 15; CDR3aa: CASSLRDSRTGELFF; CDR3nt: TGTGCCAGCAGCTTAAGGGACAGCCGTACCGGGGAGCTGTTTTTT
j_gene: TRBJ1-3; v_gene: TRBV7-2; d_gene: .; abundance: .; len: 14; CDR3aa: CASSSTVSGNTIYF; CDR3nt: TGTGCCAGCAGCTCGACTGTCTCTGGAAACACCATATATTTT
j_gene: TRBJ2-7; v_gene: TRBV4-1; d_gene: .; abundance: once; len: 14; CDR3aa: CASSQPNIDYEQYF; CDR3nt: TGCGCCAGCAGCCAACCTAATATCGACTACGAGCAGTACTTC
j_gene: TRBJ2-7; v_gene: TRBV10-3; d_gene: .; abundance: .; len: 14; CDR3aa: CAISDRGVGDEQYF; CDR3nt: TGTGCCATCAGTGATCGCGGGGTAGGTGACGAGCAGTACTTC
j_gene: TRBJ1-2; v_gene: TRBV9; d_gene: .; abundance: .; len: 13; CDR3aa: CASSVVWGGGYTF; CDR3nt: TGTGCCAGCAGCGTGGTGTGGGGAGGTGGCTACACCTTC
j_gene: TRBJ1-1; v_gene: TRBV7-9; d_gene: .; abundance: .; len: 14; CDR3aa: CASSPPDSLAEAFF; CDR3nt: TGTGCCAGCAGCCCGCCGGACTCCCTGGCTGAAGCTTTCTTT
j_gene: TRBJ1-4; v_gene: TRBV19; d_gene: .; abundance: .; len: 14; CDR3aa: CASRMGQAGEKLFF; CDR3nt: TGTGCCAGTAGGATGGGACAAGCAGGTGAAAAACTGTTTTTT
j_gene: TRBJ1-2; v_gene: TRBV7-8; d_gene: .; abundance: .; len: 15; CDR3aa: CASSTRLGANYGYTF; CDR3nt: TGTGCCAGCAGCACCAGGCTGGGGGCGAATTATGGCTACACCTTC
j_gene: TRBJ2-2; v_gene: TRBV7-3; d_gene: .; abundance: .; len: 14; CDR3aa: CASSFRGNTGELFF; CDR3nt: TGTGCCAGCAGCTTTCGGGGGAACACCGGGGAGCTGTTTTTT
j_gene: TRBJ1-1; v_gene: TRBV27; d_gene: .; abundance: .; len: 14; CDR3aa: CASSFGRANTEAFF; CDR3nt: TGTGCCAGCAGTTTCGGCAGGGCGAACACTGAAGCTTTCTTT